These T cell receptor beta chains were read from a single sample in a study of cytomegalovirus exposure and HLA in healthy donors. Using immunoSEQ multiplex PCR, the repertoire was profiled, and TCRdb retains in-frame clones only, with some absent. The data hold 66,000 or so clones, with around 97% observed a single time. Material for sequencing was PBMCs. These TCRs come from a woman aged 18-29 years in good health and CMV-seropositive. CDR3s include the opening cysteine and the closing phenylalanine or tryptophan. D genes are given only for firm matches. The listing skips clone size in some rows; elsewhere it reads once, few, many or a size class.

CDR3nt: TGTGCCAGCAGAGGACCTCTAGCGTCCAATGAGCAGTTCTTC
CDR3aa: CASRGPLASNEQFF
abundance: .
v_gene: TRBV6-5
d_gene: .
j_gene: TRBJ2-1

CDR3nt: TGTGCCAGCAGTTACACAGCGGGAGGGTACAATGAGCAGTTCTTC
CDR3aa: CASSYTAGGYNEQFF
abundance: .
v_gene: TRBV6-5
d_gene: TRBD2
j_gene: TRBJ2-1

CDR3nt: TGTGCCAGCACCAGGACAGGGGAAGTCTACGAGCAGTACTTC
CDR3aa: CASTRTGEVYEQYF
abundance: .
v_gene: TRBV18
d_gene: TRBD1
j_gene: TRBJ2-7

CDR3nt: TGCGCCAGCAGCTTTTTACCGGGACAGGGGCCCTACGAGCAGTACTTC
CDR3aa: CASSFLPGQGPYEQYF
abundance: .
v_gene: TRBV5-1
d_gene: TRBD1
j_gene: TRBJ2-7

CDR3nt: TGTGCCAGCAGCCCCCGACTAGCGGGAGGACAAGAGACCCAGTACTTC
CDR3aa: CASSPRLAGGQETQYF
abundance: .
v_gene: TRBV9
d_gene: TRBD2
j_gene: TRBJ2-5

CDR3nt: TGTGCCAGCAGCGTAGCCCCGGGGGGGGGTGAGACCCAGTACTTC
CDR3aa: CASSVAPGGGETQYF
abundance: .
v_gene: TRBV9
d_gene: TRBD2
j_gene: TRBJ2-5

CDR3nt: TGTGCCAGCGAATCGCGGGAGGACAATGAGCAGTTCTTC
CDR3aa: CASESREDNEQFF
abundance: .
v_gene: TRBV28
d_gene: TRBD2
j_gene: TRBJ2-1

CDR3nt: TGTGCCAGCTCTCCCTTTAGCGAGAGCTCCTACAATGAGCAGTTCTTC
CDR3aa: CASSPFSESSYNEQFF
abundance: .
v_gene: TRBV18
d_gene: .
j_gene: TRBJ2-1

CDR3nt: TGTGCCACCCAGATGACAGGGGCCGGGGAGCTGTTTTTT
CDR3aa: CATQMTGAGELFF
abundance: once
v_gene: TRBV27
d_gene: TRBD1
j_gene: TRBJ2-2

CDR3nt: TGTGCCAGCAGCTACGCCGGGACAGGGGGTTATGGCTACACCTTC
CDR3aa: CASSYAGTGGYGYTF
abundance: .
v_gene: TRBV6-5
d_gene: TRBD1
j_gene: TRBJ1-2

CDR3nt: TGTGCCAGCAGGCCCGGGACTAGCGGCTACGAGCAGTACTTC
CDR3aa: CASRPGTSGYEQYF
abundance: .
v_gene: TRBV27
d_gene: TRBD2
j_gene: TRBJ2-7

CDR3nt: TGTGCCAGCAGGGCGGGGAATTTACTGGGGCAGCCCCAGCATTTT
CDR3aa: CASRAGNLLGQPQHF
abundance: .
v_gene: TRBV28
d_gene: .
j_gene: TRBJ1-5

CDR3nt: TGTGCCAGCAGCTTAGGGACAGGGGGCATGACCTACAATGAGCAGTTCTTC
CDR3aa: CASSLGTGGMTYNEQFF
abundance: .
v_gene: TRBV7-3
d_gene: TRBD1
j_gene: TRBJ2-1

CDR3nt: TGTGCCAGCAGCCCTAGCGGGACCACAGATACGCAGTATTTT
CDR3aa: CASSPSGTTDTQYF
abundance: .
v_gene: TRBV6-6
d_gene: TRBD2
j_gene: TRBJ2-3

CDR3nt: TGTGCCAGCAGCTCTGGACTAGCTCACTCTGGGGCCAACGTCCTGACTTTC
CDR3aa: CASSSGLAHSGANVLTF
abundance: once
v_gene: TRBV7-3
d_gene: TRBD2
j_gene: TRBJ2-6

CDR3nt: TGCGCCAGCAGCCAAGGGGGTGACTACGAAGCTTTCTTT
CDR3aa: CASSQGGDYEAFF
abundance: .
v_gene: TRBV4-1
d_gene: .
j_gene: TRBJ1-1

CDR3nt: TGTGCCAGTAGTAGGTCGGTAGCGGGAGTGAAAAACATTCAGTACTTC
CDR3aa: CASSRSVAGVKNIQYF
abundance: .
v_gene: TRBV19
d_gene: TRBD2
j_gene: TRBJ2-4

CDR3nt: TGTGCCAGCAGTTACGGGAGGCGGGACGAGCAGTACTTC
CDR3aa: CASSYGRRDEQYF
abundance: few
v_gene: TRBV6-6
d_gene: .
j_gene: TRBJ2-7

CDR3nt: TGTGCCAGCAGTGAAAATCCTGGTCCAGGGGGCTCAACAGATACGCAGTATTTT
CDR3aa: CASSENPGPGGSTDTQYF
abundance: once
v_gene: TRBV6-1
d_gene: TRBD1
j_gene: TRBJ2-3

CDR3nt: TGCGCCAGCAGCTTGGGGACAAACTCCTACGAGCAGTACTTC
CDR3aa: CASSLGTNSYEQYF
abundance: .
v_gene: TRBV5-1
d_gene: .
j_gene: TRBJ2-7

CDR3nt: TGTGCCAGCAGCGCTCGGACTAGCGGGGGGGACAATGAGCAGTTCTTC
CDR3aa: CASSARTSGGDNEQFF
abundance: .
v_gene: TRBV13
d_gene: TRBD2
j_gene: TRBJ2-1

CDR3nt: TGTGCCAGCAGTGAAGCTGGGGAGAGGTACGAGCAGTACTTC
CDR3aa: CASSEAGERYEQYF
abundance: .
v_gene: TRBV6-1
d_gene: .
j_gene: TRBJ2-7

CDR3nt: TGTGCCAGCAGCCCGATCGGTCGGACTTCAGGCACAGATACGCAGTATTTT
CDR3aa: CASSPIGRTSGTDTQYF
abundance: .
v_gene: TRBV9
d_gene: .
j_gene: TRBJ2-3

CDR3nt: TGTGCCAGCAGCTTAGACAGAGATCAGCCCCAGCATTTT
CDR3aa: CASSLDRDQPQHF
abundance: .
v_gene: TRBV7-9
d_gene: .
j_gene: TRBJ1-5

CDR3nt: TGCGCCAGCAGCCAAGGTCCCAGGGGGAATCAGCCCCAGCATTTT
CDR3aa: CASSQGPRGNQPQHF
abundance: .
v_gene: TRBV4-1
d_gene: TRBD1
j_gene: TRBJ1-5

CDR3nt: TGTGCCAGCAGCTTACCTTATAACTATGGCTACACCTTC
CDR3aa: CASSLPYNYGYTF
abundance: .
v_gene: TRBV11-2
d_gene: .
j_gene: TRBJ1-2

CDR3nt: TGTGCCATCAGTGCTGTGACTAGCGGGAGGCCCGGGGAGCTGTTTTTT
CDR3aa: CAISAVTSGRPGELFF
abundance: once
v_gene: TRBV10-3
d_gene: TRBD2
j_gene: TRBJ2-2

CDR3nt: TGTGCCAGCAGTGACAATTCCGGGACAGGGGGCTGGGAGACCCAGTACTTC
CDR3aa: CASSDNSGTGGWETQYF
abundance: .
v_gene: TRBV6-1
d_gene: TRBD1
j_gene: TRBJ2-5

CDR3nt: TGTGCCAGCAGCTTGGCGAAAGGGACAGGATGGAATCAGCCCCAGCATTTT
CDR3aa: CASSLAKGTGWNQPQHF
abundance: once
v_gene: TRBV5-8
d_gene: TRBD1
j_gene: TRBJ1-5

CDR3nt: TGCAGCGCTGGGACAGTAGGGGAAGGCTACACCTTC
CDR3aa: CSAGTVGEGYTF
abundance: .
v_gene: TRBV29-1
d_gene: TRBD1
j_gene: TRBJ1-2

CDR3nt: TGTGCCAGCAGGGGGACAACTTCGAACACCGGGGAGCTGTTTTTT
CDR3aa: CASRGTTSNTGELFF
abundance: .
v_gene: TRBV6-1
d_gene: .
j_gene: TRBJ2-2

CDR3nt: TGTGCCAGCAGTTTCCGGGACAGCAGGTACGAGCAGTACTTC
CDR3aa: CASSFRDSRYEQYF
abundance: .
v_gene: TRBV6-1
d_gene: TRBD1
j_gene: TRBJ2-7